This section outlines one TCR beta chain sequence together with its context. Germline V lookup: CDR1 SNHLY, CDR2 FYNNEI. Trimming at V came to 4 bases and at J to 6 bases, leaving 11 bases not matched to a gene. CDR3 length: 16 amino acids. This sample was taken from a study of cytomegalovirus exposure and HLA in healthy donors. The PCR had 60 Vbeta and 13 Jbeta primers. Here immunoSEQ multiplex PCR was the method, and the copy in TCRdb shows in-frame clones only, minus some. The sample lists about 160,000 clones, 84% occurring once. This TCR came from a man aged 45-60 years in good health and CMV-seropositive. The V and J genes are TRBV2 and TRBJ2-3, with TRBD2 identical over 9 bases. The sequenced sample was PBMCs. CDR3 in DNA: TGTGCCAGCAGTGCCCCGAGGAGCGGGGGGACGGATACGCAGTATTTT. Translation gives CASSAPRSGGTDTQYF.